The next 30 T cell receptor beta chains were all read from a single sample in a study of T cell responses to AZD1222 COVID-19 vaccine. Profiled with immunoSEQ multiplex PCR; TCRdb holds only in-frame clones, not every one. Here the sample spans 100,000 to 150,000 clones, roughly 90% being singletons. The sequencing used peripheral blood, collected on day 0 of MenACWY control vaccination. The receptors derive from an adult in good health.

Notes on this clone: The junction differs from germline at one of its ends, possibly a read error. The rearrangement uses TRBV3-1 (or the pseudogene TRBV3-2) and TRBJ1-1; 7 bases map to TRBD1. CDR1 and CDR2 (germline): LGHDT, YNNKEL (reference sequence). This CDR3 has 13 residues. CDR3 sequence reads: CASSKEEGAGAFF. In nucleotides, the CDR3 is TGTGCCAGCAGCAAAGAGGAGGGGGCGGGAGCTTTCTTT.

The chain couples TRBV12-3 or TRBV12-4 to TRBJ2-5, with D uncertain. This CDR3 contains 13 residues. Trimming left V 5 bases short and J 3 bases short, with 10 bases between. Here the CDR3 reads CASSIRPEETQYF. The CDR3 nucleotides are TGTGCCAGCAGTATCCGGCCAGAAGAGACCCAGTACTTC.

The chain carries TRBV5-4 and TRBJ2-7, with 9 bases identical to TRBD1. Per germline, CDR1 SGHNT and CDR2 YYREEE (reference sequence). Trimming removed 2 bases from V and 3 bases from J; junction bases left unmatched: 3. This CDR3 is built from 14 residues. The chain's CDR3 is CASSFGTGFYEQYF. As DNA, the CDR3 is TGTGCCAGCAGCTTCGGGACAGGGTTCTACGAGCAGTACTTC.

The chain couples TRBV19 to TRBJ2-2; the match to TRBD1 covers 8 bases. The CDR3 runs to 12 residues. V lost 7 bases and J lost 13; bases outside the gene matches: 8. Germline CDR1 LNHDA, CDR2 SQIVND (reference sequence). This chain's CDR3 is CASTDRVGTLFF. CDR3 nucleotides: TGTGCCAGTACGGACAGGGTTGGGACGCTGTTTTTT.

The chain joins TRBV27 to TRBJ1-2, with unresolved D. This CDR3 spans 12 amino acids. Germline CDR1 is MNHEY and CDR2 is SMNVEV (reference sequence). V lost 6 bases and J lost 4, with 9 bases in between. The CDR3 sequence is CASRGEGYGYTF. In DNA, the CDR3 is TGTGCCAGCAGGGGCGAGGGCTATGGCTACACCTTC.

The V and J genes are TRBV6-2 or TRBV6-3 and TRBJ1-2; D is possibly TRBD1 (6 bases). Trimming left V 0 bases short and J 1 base short, with 15 bases between. Looked up from germline, CDR1 is MNHEY and CDR2 is SVGEGT. This CDR3 is 17 amino acids long. In DNA, the CDR3 is TGTGCCAGCAGTTACTCAGGCGGCAGGGGATTTAACTATGGCTACACCTTC. It encodes CASSYSGGRGFNYGYTF.

The genes are TRBV6-5 and TRBJ1-1, with unresolved D. CDR1 and CDR2 (germline): MNHEY, SVGAGI. Trimming removed 0 bases at V and 7 bases at J, with 9 bases between. The CDR3 totals 13 residues. As DNA, the CDR3 is TGTGCCAGCAGTTACTCGATTGGGGATGAAGCTTTCTTT. Encoded protein: CASSYSIGDEAFF.

V gene TRBV5-8 combines with J gene TRBJ2-3, with 10 bases lining up with TRBD2. The CDR3 extends over 15 amino acids. Germline V gives CDR1 SGHTS, CDR2 YDEGEE. Trimming removed 1 base from V and 5 bases from J; junction bases left unmatched: 4. The CDR3 DNA sequence: TGTGCCAGCAGCTTGAGGCTAGCGGGAGTAGATACGCAGTATTTT. Amino acids: CASSLRLAGVDTQYF.

V gene TRBV5-1 combines with J gene TRBJ2-4; either TRBD1 or TRBD2 may fit D (6 bases each). Trimming removed 3 bases from V and 2 bases from J, with 12 bases in between. The CDR3 covers 15 residues. From germline, CDR1 is SGHRS and CDR2 YFSETQ. This chain's CDR3 is CASSWGAGPKNIQYF. The CDR3 bases are TGCGCCAGCAGCTGGGGGGCAGGGCCCAAAAACATTCAGTACTTC.

This chain connects TRBV19 to TRBJ2-7, with a weak D call TRBD1 (6 bases). The ends were cut back, 6 bases at V and 3 bases at J, with 15 bases in the middle. The germline gives CDR1 LNHDA, CDR2 SQIVND (reference sequence). This CDR3 region has 14 residues. The CDR3 is CASSHKGHFYEQYF. The CDR3 DNA reads TGTGCCAGTAGCCACAAGGGACACTTCTACGAGCAGTACTTC. Full variable domain (remainder filled in from reference TRBV19 and TRBJ2-7): DGGITQSPKYLFRKEGQNVTLSCEQNLNHDAMYWYRQDPGQGLRLIYYSQIVNDFQKGDIAEGYSVSREKKESFPLTVTSAQKNPTAFYLCASSHKGHFYEQYFGPGTRLTVT.

V is TRBV7-7 and J is TRBJ2-1, with D perhaps TRBD2 (6 bases). Trimming stripped 1 base from V and 0 bases from J, with 13 bases between. The CDR3 has 17 residues. Germline V gene sequence: CDR1 SSHAT, CDR2 FNYEAQ (reference sequence). The CDR3 DNA reads TGTGCCAGCAGCTTAGGCGGGGATATAAGCTCCTACAATGAGCAGTTCTTC. Its protein is CASSLGGDISSYNEQFF.

CDR3 residues: CASSYSLQGEQFF. CDR3 nucleotide sequence: TGTGCCAGCAGTTACTCACTACAGGGTGAGCAGTTCTTC. V and J are TRBV6-6 and TRBJ2-1, with a weak D call TRBD1 (6 bases). Trimming removed 0 bases at V and 9 bases at J, with 9 bases between. Germline-derived CDR1 and CDR2 are MNHNY and SVGAGI (reference sequence). The CDR3 covers 13 residues.

J is TRBJ2-5 and V is TRBV11-2; possibly TRBD2 for D (6 bases). Deletions cut 5 bases from V and 5 bases from J, with 18 bases between. Germline V CDR1 and CDR2: SGHAT, FQNNGV. The CDR3 spans 15 residues. This CDR3 is CASSLDGSNGETQYF. CDR3 nucleotide sequence: TGTGCCAGCAGCCTGGACGGGAGTAACGGGGAGACCCAGTACTTC.

This rearrangement joins TRBV7-8 to TRBJ2-3; 10 nucleotides agree with TRBD2. From germline, CDR1 is SGHVS and CDR2 FQNEAQ. The length of the CDR3 is 16 residues. V gave up 4 bases and J gave up 1 base; unmatched junction bases: 5. The CDR3 loop is CASSSIGLAGTDTQYF. For the CDR3, the DNA is TGTGCCAGCAGCTCTATCGGACTAGCGGGCACAGATACGCAGTATTTT.

CDR3 loop: CASSFSGGVYGYTF. The CDR3 DNA follows: TGTGCCAGCAGTTTCTCAGGAGGGGTCTATGGCTACACCTTC. The chain couples TRBV27 to TRBJ1-2; D possibly corresponds to TRBD1 (5 bases). This CDR3 region has 14 residues. Trimming took off 3 bases at V and 4 bases at J, with 12 bases between the two ends. Germline V gene lookup returns CDR1 MNHEY and CDR2 SMNVEV (reference sequence).

This clone was seen only once. This rearrangement joins TRBV6-6 to TRBJ2-6; D gene unclear. V dropped 3 bases and J dropped 4 bases, with 7 bases sitting between them. The length of the CDR3 is 14 residues. Germline V gene lookup returns CDR1 MNHNY and CDR2 SVGAGI (reference sequence). The CDR3 loop is CASSYRAGANVLTF. The CDR3, as DNA: TGTGCCAGCAGTTATAGGGCCGGGGCCAACGTCCTGACTTTC.

J is TRBJ2-7 and V is TRBV6-5; tentatively, D is TRBD1 (5 bases). V was shortened by 6 bases and J by 8 bases, with 14 bases between the two germline ends. The germline CDR1 and CDR2 sequences are MNHEY and SVGAGI. The CDR3 runs to 12 residues. The CDR3 region has the DNA TGTGCCAGCAGCATATCACAGGAAAAGCAGTACTTC. Its translation is CASSISQEKQYF.

The rearrangement links TRBV6-5 to TRBJ2-7; possibly TRBD2 for D (6 bases). CDR3 size: 11 residues. V lost 6 bases to trimming and J lost 7 bases, with 10 bases between them. Germline CDR1 is MNHEY and CDR2 is SVGAGI. The CDR3 DNA reads as TGTGCCAGCAGACGGGGGTCTGAGCAGTACTTC. Encoded protein: CASRRGSEQYF.

A single count supports this clone. This rearrangement joins TRBV19 to TRBJ2-2; D remains unclear. Germline CDR1 and CDR2: LNHDA and SQIVND (reference sequence). This CDR3 has 12 amino acids. The germline V and J ends were trimmed by 6 bases and 6 bases, with 8 bases remaining between them. This CDR3 reads CASRDPAGELFF. The CDR3 bases are TGTGCCAGTAGGGACCCCGCCGGGGAGCTGTTTTTT.

The chain carries TRBV18 and TRBJ2-7, with unresolved D. Trimming left V 1 base short and J 1 base short, with 5 bases between. CDR1 is KGHSH and CDR2 is LQKENI in the germline V gene. This CDR3 is 13 amino acids long. The CDR3 loop is CASSPQGSYEQYF. The CDR3 DNA is TGTGCCAGCTCACCACAGGGTTCCTACGAGCAGTACTTC.

CDR3 residues: CASSVSGQGLYNEQFF. CDR3 sequence (DNA): TGTGCCAGCAGCGTATCAGGACAGGGACTCTACAATGAGCAGTTCTTC. The rearrangement links TRBV9 to TRBJ2-1; 8 bases map to TRBD1. The CDR3 runs to 16 residues. The germline V gene has CDR1 SGDLS and CDR2 YYNGEE. With V trimmed by 1 base and J by 3 bases, 6 bases remained unmatched.

This clone was seen only once. The chain combines TRBV4-1 with TRBJ2-1; 10 bases fit TRBD2. The CDR3 is 15 residues long. Germline assignment: CDR1 MGHRA and CDR2 YSYEKL. V gave up 2 bases and J gave up 7 bases; unmatched junction bases: 5. CDR3 sequence (DNA): TGCGCCAGCAGCCAACAGGGTAGCGGGGGGAATGAGCAGTTCTTC. This gives the protein CASSQQGSGGNEQFF.

This clone was picked up a small number of times. The V gene is TRBV27, the J gene TRBJ2-7, with a possible D match to TRBD1 (6 bases). From germline, CDR1 is MNHEY and CDR2 SMNVEV (reference sequence). The CDR3 covers 14 residues. V was shortened by 9 bases and J by 4 bases, with 19 bases between the two germline ends. The CDR3 DNA reads as TGTGCCAGTAGTCTCGTCAGGGGCGCATACGAGCAGTACTTC. It yields the protein CASSLVRGAYEQYF.

The gene calls are TRBV5-4 and TRBJ2-4; D not resolved. This CDR3 contains 13 residues. Trimming shortened V by 4 bases and J by 0 bases, and 5 bases separated the two germline ends. CDR1 and CDR2 (germline): SGHNT, YYREEE (reference sequence). The CDR3 sequence: CASSELAKNIQYF. CDR3 DNA sequence: TGTGCCAGCAGCGAGCTAGCCAAAAACATTCAGTACTTC.

The V and J genes are TRBV7-9 and TRBJ1-5, with D hard to call. V lost 0 bases and J lost 0, with 6 bases in between. The germline gives CDR1 SEHNR, CDR2 FQNEAQ (reference sequence). The CDR3 totals 15 residues. CDR3 nucleotides: TGTGCCAGCAGCTTAGCCGGGTATAGCAATCAGCCCCAGCATTTT. Translated, it gives CASSLAGYSNQPQHF.

V usage is TRBV5-1 and J usage is TRBJ2-7; the D is unclear. V lost 4 bases to trimming and J lost 7 bases, with 18 bases between them. The CDR3 length is 14 residues. Germline CDR1 is SGHRS and CDR2 is YFSETQ. DNA for the CDR3: TGCGCCAGCAGCCCGTCGACGGGCGTCGGTGAGCAGTACTTC. Protein sequence: CASSPSTGVGEQYF.

The chain is built from TRBV7-3 and TRBJ1-1; perhaps TRBD1 as D (5 bases). Germline V gives CDR1 SGHTA, CDR2 FQGTGA. The CDR3 runs 15 residues. V was shortened by 2 bases and J by 5 bases, with 15 bases between the two germline ends. The CDR3, as DNA: TGTGCCAGCAGCTTAGACCCGGGGGTCGGTACTGAAGCTTTCTTT. Its translation is CASSLDPGVGTEAFF.

The chain has TRBV6-6 and TRBJ1-1, with no clear D. There are 12 residues in the CDR3. V gave up 2 bases and J gave up 4 bases, with 5 bases separating them. Germline V gene data show CDR1 as MNHNY and CDR2 as SVGAGI (reference sequence). CDR3 coding DNA: TGTGCCAGCAGTTACGCAGGCACTGAAGCTTTCTTT. This gives the protein CASSYAGTEAFF.

The chain joins TRBV6-5 to TRBJ2-7, with D perhaps TRBD1 or TRBD2 (5 bases each). This CDR3 region has 15 residues. Germline CDR1 and CDR2: MNHEY and SVGAGI. Trimming removed 0 bases at V and 0 bases at J, with 9 bases between. The CDR3 DNA sequence: TGTGCCAGCAGTTACTCGTCTGGGGGCTCCTACGAGCAGTACTTC. Its translation is CASSYSSGGSYEQYF.

The chain carries TRBV5-4 and TRBJ1-4; the D is unclear. The CDR3 length is 14 residues. CDR1 and CDR2 from the germline V gene are SGHNT and YYREEE (reference sequence). The ends were cut back, 4 bases at V and 4 bases at J, with 11 bases in the middle. CDR3 in amino acids: CASSLHGRNEKLFF. The CDR3 coding sequence is TGTGCCAGCAGCCTACACGGACGTAATGAAAAACTGTTTTTT.